This record concerns one T cell receptor beta chain sequence. The antigen remains undetermined. The sample is drawn from a study of cytotoxic CD8 clonotypes in ibrutinib-treated CLL. Looking at the study overall: It was after a median approximately eleven months of treatment, range 6 to 36, that response samples were taken. Study-level results: Baseline values of clonality outstripped age-matched healthy donors and followed circulating CD8+ T-cell counts. Public clonotypes proved infrequent, and on treatment they shrank or remained steady.

Investigators sought sequencing depths of between 1 in 200,000 and 1 in 1 million T cells. Generated by immunoSEQ multiplex PCR, the TCRdb table keeps only in-frame clones and is missing some. The sample shows over 130,000 clones, 80% of them seen only once. CDR1 and CDR2 from the germline V gene are LNHNV and YYDKDF (reference sequence). Trimming stripped 2 bases from V and 7 bases from J, with 9 bases between. The CDR3 runs to 14 residues. This chain connects TRBV15 to TRBJ1-6, with D possibly being TRBD1 (5 bases). This TCR was sampled from a human donor with chronic lymphocytic leukemia. The sample was PBMCs, taken after 36 months of ibrutinib treatment. The CDR3 DNA reads TGTGCCACCAGCAGATCACAGGAAAATTCACCCCTCCACTTT. Its translation is CATSRSQENSPLHF.